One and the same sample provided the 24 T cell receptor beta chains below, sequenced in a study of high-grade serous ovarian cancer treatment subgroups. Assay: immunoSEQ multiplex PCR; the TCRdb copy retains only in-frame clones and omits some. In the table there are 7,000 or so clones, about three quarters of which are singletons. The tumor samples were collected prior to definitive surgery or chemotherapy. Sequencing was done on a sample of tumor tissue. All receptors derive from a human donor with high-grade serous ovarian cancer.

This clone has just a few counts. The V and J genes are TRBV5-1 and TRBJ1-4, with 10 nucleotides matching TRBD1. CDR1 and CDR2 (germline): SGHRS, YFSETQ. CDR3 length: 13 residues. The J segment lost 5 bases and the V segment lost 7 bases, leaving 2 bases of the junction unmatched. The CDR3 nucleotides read TGCGCCAGCTCGACAGGGGGCAATGAAAAACTGTTTTTT. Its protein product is CASSTGGNEKLFF.

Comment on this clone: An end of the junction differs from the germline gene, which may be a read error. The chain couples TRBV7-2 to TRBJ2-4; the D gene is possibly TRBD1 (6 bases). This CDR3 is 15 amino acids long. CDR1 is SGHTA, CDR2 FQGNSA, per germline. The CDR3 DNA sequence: TGTGCCAGCAGGTTAGGGACACTAGCCAAAAACATTCAGTACTTC. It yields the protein CASRLGTLAKNIQYF.

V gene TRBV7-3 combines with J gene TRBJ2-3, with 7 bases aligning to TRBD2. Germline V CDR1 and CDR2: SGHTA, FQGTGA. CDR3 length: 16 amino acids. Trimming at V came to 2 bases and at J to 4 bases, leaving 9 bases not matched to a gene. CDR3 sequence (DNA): TGTGCCAGCAGCTTATCCCCCAGCGGGGACCCAGATACGCAGTATTTT. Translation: CASSLSPSGDPDTQYF.

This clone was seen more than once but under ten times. CDR3 protein: CASSDPGVFHNSPLHF. The CDR3 DNA is TGTGCCAGCAGTGACCCAGGGGTTTTTCATAATTCACCCCTCCACTTT. The gene calls are TRBV6-4 and TRBJ1-6; maybe TRBD1 (6 bases). The CDR3 runs to 16 residues. In germline, CDR1 is MRHNA, CDR2 SNTAGT. Trimming cost V 2 bases and J 5 bases, with 13 bases left between them.

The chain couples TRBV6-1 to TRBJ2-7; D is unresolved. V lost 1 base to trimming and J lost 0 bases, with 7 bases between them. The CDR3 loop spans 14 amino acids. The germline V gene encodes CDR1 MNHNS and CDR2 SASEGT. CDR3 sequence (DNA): TGTGCCAGCAGTGAAGGGTTCTTCTCCTACGAGCAGTACTTC. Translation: CASSEGFFSYEQYF.

The CDR3 bases are TGCGCCAGCAGCTTGGACAGGGAGACTGAAGCTTTCTTT. Translating gives CASSLDRETEAFF. The J gene is TRBJ1-1, the V gene TRBV5-1; D might be TRBD1 (6 bases). Germline assignment: CDR1 SGHRS and CDR2 YFSETQ. The CDR3 runs 13 residues. V was shortened by 0 bases and J by 5 bases, with 8 bases between the two germline ends.

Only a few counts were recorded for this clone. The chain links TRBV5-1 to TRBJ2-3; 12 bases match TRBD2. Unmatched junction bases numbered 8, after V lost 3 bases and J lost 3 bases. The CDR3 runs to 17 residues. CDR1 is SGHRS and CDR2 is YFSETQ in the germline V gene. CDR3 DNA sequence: TGCGCCAGCAGCTCCGAGTGGACTAGCGGGGCTACAGATACGCAGTATTTT. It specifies CASSSEWTSGATDTQYF.

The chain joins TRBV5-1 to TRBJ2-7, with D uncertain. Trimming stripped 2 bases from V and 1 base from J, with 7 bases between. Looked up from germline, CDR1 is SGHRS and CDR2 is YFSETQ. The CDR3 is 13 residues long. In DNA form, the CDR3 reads TGCGCCAGCAGCTTAGACCGGTCCTACGAGCAGTACTTC. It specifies CASSLDRSYEQYF.

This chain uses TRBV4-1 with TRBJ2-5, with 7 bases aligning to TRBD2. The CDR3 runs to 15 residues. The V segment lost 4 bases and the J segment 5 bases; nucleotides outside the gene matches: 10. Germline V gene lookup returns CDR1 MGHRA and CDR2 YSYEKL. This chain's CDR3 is CASSLRTGGDETQYF. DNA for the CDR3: TGCGCCAGCAGCCTTAGGACGGGGGGTGACGAGACCCAGTACTTC.

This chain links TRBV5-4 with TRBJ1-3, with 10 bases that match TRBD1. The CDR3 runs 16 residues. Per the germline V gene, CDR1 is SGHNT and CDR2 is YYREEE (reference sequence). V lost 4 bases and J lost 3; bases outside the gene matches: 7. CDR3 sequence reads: CASSLTGGSVGNTIYF. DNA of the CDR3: TGTGCCAGCAGCCTGACAGGGGGCTCAGTTGGAAACACCATATATTTT. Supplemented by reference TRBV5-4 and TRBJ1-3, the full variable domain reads ETGVTQSPTHLIKTRGQQVTLRCSSQSGHNTVSWYQQALGQGPQFIFQYYREEENGRGNFPPRFSGLQFPNYSSELNVNALELDDSALYLCASSLTGGSVGNTIYFGEGSWLTVV.

DNA of the CDR3: TGTGCCAGCAGTCGACAGGGGAGTGAAAACATTCAGTACTTC. The encoded protein is CASSRQGSENIQYF. This chain uses TRBV2 with TRBJ2-4; TRBD1 aligns across 8 bases. With V trimmed by 5 bases and J by 5 bases, 5 bases remained unmatched. This CDR3 spans 14 amino acids. Germline CDR1 SNHLY, CDR2 FYNNEI. The entire variable domain, with the rest obtained from reference TRBV2 and TRBJ2-4, is as follows: EPEVTQTPSHQVTQMGQEVILRCVPISNHLYFYWYRQILGQKVEFLVSFYNNEISEKSEIFDDQFSVERPDGSNFTLKIRSTKLEDSAMYFCASSRQGSENIQYFGAGTRLSVL.

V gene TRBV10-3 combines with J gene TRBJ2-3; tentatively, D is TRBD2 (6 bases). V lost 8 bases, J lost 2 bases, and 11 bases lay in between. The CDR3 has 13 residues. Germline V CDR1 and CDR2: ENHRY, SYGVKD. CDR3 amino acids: CAISGGDTDTQYF. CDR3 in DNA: TGTGCCATCTCGGGCGGGGACACAGATACGCAGTATTTT.

CDR3 sequence reads: CASSYSNGATEAFF. CDR3 sequence (DNA): TGTGCCAGCAGTTACTCGAACGGGGCCACTGAAGCTTTCTTT. The J gene is TRBJ1-1, the V gene TRBV6-6, with D maybe TRBD1 (5 bases). Trimming removed 0 bases at V and 4 bases at J, with 9 bases between. This CDR3 spans 14 amino acids. Per the germline V gene, CDR1 is MNHNY and CDR2 is SVGAGI (reference sequence).

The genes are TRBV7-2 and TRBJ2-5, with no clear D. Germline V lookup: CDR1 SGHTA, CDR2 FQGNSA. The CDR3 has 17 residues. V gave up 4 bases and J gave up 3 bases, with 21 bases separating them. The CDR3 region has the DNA TGTGCCAGCAGCTCGCATTTTGAGGCCACTAACAAAGAGACCCAGTACTTC. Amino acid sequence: CASSSHFEATNKETQYF. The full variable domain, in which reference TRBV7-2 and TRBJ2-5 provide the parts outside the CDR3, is GAGVSQSPSNKVTEKGKDVELRCDPISGHTALYWYRQSLGQGLEFLIYFQGNSAPDKSGLPSDRFSAERTGGSVSTLTIQRTQQEDSAVYLCASSSHFEATNKETQYFGPGTRLLVL.

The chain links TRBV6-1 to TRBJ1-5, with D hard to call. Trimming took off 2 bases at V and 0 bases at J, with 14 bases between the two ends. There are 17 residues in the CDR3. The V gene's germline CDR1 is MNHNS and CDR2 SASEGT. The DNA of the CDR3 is TGTGCCAGCAGTGAAAGGAGAGAGTTTTATAGCAATCAGCCCCAGCATTTT. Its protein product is CASSERREFYSNQPQHF.

CDR3 DNA: TGTGCCAGCAGCTTAACGGTAACTGGAAACACCATATATTTT. Its translation is CASSLTVTGNTIYF. The J gene is TRBJ1-3, the V gene TRBV7-6; D not certain. The CDR3 spans 14 residues. Germline lookup yields CDR1 SGHVS and CDR2 FNYEAQ. Trimming stripped 2 bases from V and 2 bases from J, with 7 bases between.

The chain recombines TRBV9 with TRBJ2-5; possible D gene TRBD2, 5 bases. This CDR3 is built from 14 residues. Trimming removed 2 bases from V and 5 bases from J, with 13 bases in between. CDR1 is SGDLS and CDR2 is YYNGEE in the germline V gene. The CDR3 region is CASSVTSDPETQYF. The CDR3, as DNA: TGTGCCAGCAGCGTCACTAGTGATCCGGAGACCCAGTACTTC.

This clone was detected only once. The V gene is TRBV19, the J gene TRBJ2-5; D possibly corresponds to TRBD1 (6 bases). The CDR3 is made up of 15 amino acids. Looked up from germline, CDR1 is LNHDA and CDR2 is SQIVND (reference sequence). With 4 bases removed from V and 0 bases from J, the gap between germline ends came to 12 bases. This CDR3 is CASSRDIEYQETQYF. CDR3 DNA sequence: TGTGCCAGTAGTAGGGACATCGAGTACCAAGAGACCCAGTACTTC.

As DNA, the CDR3 is TGTGCCAGCAGTGAATCGATTGGTAGTGGGGGGGCCCCAAAGACCCAGTACTTC. Protein: CASSESIGSGGAPKTQYF. The V gene is TRBV2, the J gene TRBJ2-5, with D possibly TRBD2 on 7 matching bases. The CDR3 has 18 amino acids. Per germline, CDR1 SNHLY and CDR2 FYNNEI. Trimming shortened V by 2 bases and J by 6 bases, and 25 bases separated the two germline ends.

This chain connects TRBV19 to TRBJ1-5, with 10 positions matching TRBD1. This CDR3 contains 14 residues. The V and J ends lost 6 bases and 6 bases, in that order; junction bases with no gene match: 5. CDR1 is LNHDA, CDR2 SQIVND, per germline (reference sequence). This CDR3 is CASRRDRGSQPQHF. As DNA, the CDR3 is TGTGCCAGTAGGAGGGACAGGGGAAGTCAGCCCCAGCATTTT.

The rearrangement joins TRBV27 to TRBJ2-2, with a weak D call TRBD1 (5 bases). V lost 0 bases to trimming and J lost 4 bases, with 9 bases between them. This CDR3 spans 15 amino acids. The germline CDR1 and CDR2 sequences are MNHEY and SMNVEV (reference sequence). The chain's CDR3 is CASSLSQGGTGELFF. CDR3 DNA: TGTGCCAGCAGTTTATCCCAGGGTGGCACCGGGGAGCTGTTTTTT.

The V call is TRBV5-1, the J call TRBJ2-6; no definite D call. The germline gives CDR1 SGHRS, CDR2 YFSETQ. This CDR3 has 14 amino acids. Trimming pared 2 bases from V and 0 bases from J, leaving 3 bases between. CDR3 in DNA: TGCGCCAGCAGCTTTGGCTCTGGGGCCAACGTCCTGACTTTC. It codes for CASSFGSGANVLTF.

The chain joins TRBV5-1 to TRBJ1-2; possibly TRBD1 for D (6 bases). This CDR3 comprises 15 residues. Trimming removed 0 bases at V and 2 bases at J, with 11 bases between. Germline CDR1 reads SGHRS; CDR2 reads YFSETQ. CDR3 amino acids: CASSLGGQVNYGYTF. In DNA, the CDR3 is TGCGCCAGCAGCTTGGGGGGGCAAGTAAACTATGGCTACACCTTC.

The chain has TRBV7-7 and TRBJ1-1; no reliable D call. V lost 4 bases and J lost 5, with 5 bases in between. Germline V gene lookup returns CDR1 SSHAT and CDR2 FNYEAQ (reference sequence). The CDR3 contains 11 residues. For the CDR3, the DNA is TGTGCCAGCAGCTCCGGAACTGAAGCTTTCTTT. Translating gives CASSSGTEAFF.